Below are 9 T cell receptor beta chains sequenced from a single sample in a study of cytomegalovirus exposure and HLA in healthy donors (dated by TCRdb to 2017 to 2019). Receptors were amplified or captured by the immunoSEQ multiplex PCR assay. For the multiplex PCR, a mixture combining 60 forward primers for TCR Vbeta segments and 13 reverse primers for TCR Jbeta segments was used. The table was pulled from immuneACCESS by TCRdb, which kept in-frame rearrangements only. Such tables lose some clones; where checked, under half of the loss comes from unresolved V genes, and the rest has no known cause. The sample contains 95,000 to 120,000 clones, 60% to 80% of them found a single time. The top ten clonotypes cover less than 5.5% of the sample. The source material was PBMCs. These TCRs come from a woman in her twenties or thirties in good health and CMV-seropositive.

The chain couples TRBV27 to TRBJ1-2; 7 bases line up with TRBD1. Germline CDR1 reads MNHEY; CDR2 reads SMNVEV (reference sequence). There are 13 residues in the CDR3. Losses at the gene ends were 0 bases for V and 6 bases for J; bases not matched to a gene: 1. CDR3 nucleotides: TGTGCCAGCAGTTTATCAGGGGGCAATGGCTACACCTTC. It yields the protein CASSLSGGNGYTF.

The rearrangement uses TRBV9 and TRBJ2-3, with 9 bases identical to TRBD2. Germline CDR1 reads SGDLS; CDR2 reads YYNGEE. This CDR3 region has 16 residues. Germline trimming cut 2 bases from V and 2 bases from J; bases unmatched to any gene: 6. CDR3 DNA: TGTGCCAGCAGCGTGGGCGGGAGGGCCAACACAGATACGCAGTATTTT. Protein: CASSVGGRANTDTQYF.

V is TRBV10-3 and J is TRBJ1-1; D ambiguous. Germline-derived CDR1 and CDR2 are ENHRY and SYGVKD. V dropped 4 bases and J dropped 4 bases, with 4 bases sitting between them. The length of the CDR3 is 11 residues. Written as DNA, the CDR3 is TGTGCCATCAGTGGCGGCACTGAAGCTTTCTTT. Amino acid sequence: CAISGGTEAFF.

The chain has TRBV7-9 and TRBJ2-1; D perhaps matches TRBD1 (5 bases). Germline assignment: CDR1 SEHNR and CDR2 FQNEAQ (reference sequence). Trimming cost V 0 bases and J 7 bases, with 16 bases left between them. CDR3 length: 16 amino acids. CDR3 nucleotide sequence: TGTGCCAGCAGCTTAGCGGAAGGTCTAAGGGGAAATGAGCAGTTCTTC. It codes for CASSLAEGLRGNEQFF.

The rearrangement uses TRBV19 and TRBJ2-1; maybe TRBD2 (5 bases). This CDR3 has 17 amino acids. CDR1 LNHDA and CDR2 SQIVND come from the germline V gene (reference sequence). V was cut by 3 bases and J by 4 bases, with 19 bases left in between. This CDR3 reads CASSMPPGGFRYNEQFF. DNA of the CDR3: TGTGCCAGTAGTATGCCCCCCGGAGGTTTTAGATACAATGAGCAGTTCTTC.

This clone is a singleton in its sample. V and J are TRBV5-1 and TRBJ1-2; weak D call: TRBD1 (6 bases). This CDR3 has 16 residues. The V gene's germline CDR1 is SGHRS and CDR2 YFSETQ. Trimming stripped 0 bases from V and 1 base from J, with 13 bases between. Here the CDR3 DNA reads TGCGCCAGCAGCTTGGGTGGGACAACTCTTAACTATGGCTACACCTTC. Protein sequence: CASSLGGTTLNYGYTF.

A word on this clone: Other DNA variants within this sample encode the same CDR3. V usage is TRBV2 and J usage is TRBJ2-7, with D possibly TRBD2 on 6 matching bases. V dropped 8 bases and J dropped 13 bases, with 24 bases sitting between them. This CDR3 contains 13 residues. Germline V gene sequence: CDR1 SNHLY, CDR2 FYNNEI. CDR3 DNA sequence: TGTGCCAGCCAACTGGGAGGCAACGGCGGGCAATACTTC. Translation: CASQLGGNGGQYF.

In this sample, this clone turned up a few times. The chain is built from TRBV2 and TRBJ2-7, with D maybe TRBD1 (5 bases). The ends were cut back, 8 bases at V and 2 bases at J, with 10 bases in the middle. Germline lookup yields CDR1 SNHLY and CDR2 FYNNEI. CDR3 length equals 12 residues. CDR3 region: CASGAGPYEQYF. The CDR3 region has the DNA TGTGCCAGCGGGGCAGGTCCCTACGAGCAGTACTTC. Full variable domain (missing parts from reference TRBV2 and TRBJ2-7): EPEVTQTPSHQVTQMGQEVILRCVPISNHLYFYWYRQILGQKVEFLVSFYNNEISEKSEIFDDQFSVERPDGSNFTLKIRSTKLEDSAMYFCASGAGPYEQYFGPGTRLTVT.

This chain links TRBV11-3 with TRBJ2-5; possibly TRBD1 for D (6 bases). Germline V gene lookup returns CDR1 SGHNT and CDR2 YENEEA. The CDR3 extends over 12 amino acids. The V end was cut by 5 bases, the J end by 3 bases, with 7 bases between. CDR3 residues: CASSRDKETQYF. The CDR3 bases are TGTGCCAGCAGCCGGGACAAAGAGACCCAGTACTTC.